Presented here are 22 T cell receptor beta chains from one specimen sequenced in a study of CXCR3-negative and CXCR3-positive naive CD8 T cells. Overall study results and limits: Higher TRB CDR3 hydrophobicity marked CXCR3-positive naive cells relative to CXCR3-negative naive cells.

Their specific antigens are unknown. The TRB libraries of cDNA were built by UMI-labeled 5' RACE. TCRdb re-called the 5' RACE reads and gives one entry per CDR3 protein, without DNA. The sample spans tens of thousands of distinct CDR3 sequences; the ten largest clones claim 0.7% to 1%. The sequencing input was naive CXCR3+ CD8+ T cells from blood. As to subset: CD45RO-CCR7+CD27+CD95- naive CD8+ T cells expressing CXCR3 (TNR3+). These receptors originate from a human donor in good health. Some clones in this sample may be carry-over from other donors' samples.

The gene calls are TRBV19 and TRBJ2-7. Germline values: CDR1 LNHDA, CDR2 SQIVND (reference sequence). The CDR3 loop spans 13 amino acids. CDR3 loop: CASSHAVSYEQYF. Supplemented by reference TRBV19 and TRBJ2-7, the full variable domain reads DGGITQSPKYLFRKEGQNVTLSCEQNLNHDAMYWYRQDPGQGLRLIYYSQIVNDFQKGDIAEGYSVSREKKESFPLTVTSAQKNPTAFYLCASSHAVSYEQYFGPGTRLTVT.

The genes are TRBV29-1 and TRBJ1-1. The CDR3 extends over 13 amino acids. Germline CDR1 reads SQVTM; CDR2 reads ANQGSEA. The CDR3: CSVILGGRGEAFF.

The rearrangement uses TRBV11-1 and TRBJ2-7; TCRdb returns TRBD2, unconfirmable since there is no DNA. CDR1 is SGHAT, CDR2 FQDESV, per germline (reference sequence). The CDR3 length is 13 residues. CDR3 sequence: CASSSSLGKETYF. Based on the CDR3 plus reference TRBV11-1 and TRBJ2-7, the full variable domain is EAEVAQSPRYKITEKSQAVAFWCDPISGHATLYWYRQILGQGPELLVQFQDESVVDDSQLPKDRFSAERLKGVDSTLKIQPAELGDSAMYLCASSSSLGKETYFGPGTRLTVT.

This rearrangement joins TRBV15 to TRBJ2-7; the TCRdb call, TRBD2, lacks DNA for checking. The germline gives CDR1 LNHNV, CDR2 YYDKDF (reference sequence). The CDR3 is 14 residues long. The CDR3 region is CATSTLAGGYEQYF.

This chain uses TRBV9 with TRBJ1-5. The V gene's germline CDR1 is SGDLS and CDR2 YYNGEE. The CDR3 loop spans 13 amino acids. The CDR3 loop reads CASSVESNQPQHF.

The rearrangement joins TRBV4-2 to TRBJ1-1. This CDR3 has 15 residues. Per germline, CDR1 LGHNA and CDR2 YNFKEQ. CDR3 sequence: CASSRTGLSNTEAFF.

This sequence joins TRBV2 and TRBJ2-3. The CDR3 extends over 13 amino acids. CDR1 is SNHLY and CDR2 is FYNNEI in the germline V gene. CDR3 sequence reads: CASSLDSSDTQYF.

The chain links TRBV11-2 to TRBJ1-6; TCRdb's D call of TRBD1 is untestable without DNA. The CDR3 is made up of 16 amino acids. Per the germline V gene, CDR1 is SGHAT and CDR2 is FQNNGV. The chain's CDR3 is CASSWGDPGQGPALHF.

This chain uses TRBV6-2 or TRBV6-3 with TRBJ2-7; lacking DNA, the TRBD2 call made by TCRdb goes unchecked. Germline V gene lookup returns CDR1 MNHEY and CDR2 SVGEGT. The CDR3 spans 13 residues. The CDR3 region is CASSSAGGYEQYF.

The rearrangement uses TRBV28 and TRBJ1-2. CDR1 and CDR2 from the germline V gene are MDHEN and SYDVKM. This CDR3 has 14 residues. The CDR3 reads CASYRTGRMDGYTF.

V and J are TRBV28 and TRBJ1-2. Germline CDR1 and CDR2: MDHEN and SYDVKM. The CDR3 has 13 amino acids. CDR3 in amino acids: CASSLWETYGYTF.

V and J are TRBV20-1 and TRBJ1-5. The CDR3 length is 13 residues. Germline V CDR1 and CDR2: DFQATT, SNEGSKA (reference sequence). This CDR3 reads CSAPQLANQPQHF.

V usage is TRBV12-3 or TRBV12-4 and J usage is TRBJ1-2; the D call of TRBD1 rests on TCRdb alone, since no DNA is present to check it. This CDR3 comprises 16 residues. CDR3 amino acids: CASSPKTGDYLYGYTF.

The genes are TRBV6-5 and TRBJ2-3; TCRdb calls TRBD2, which cannot be checked without DNA. The CDR3 contains 14 residues. From germline, CDR1 is MNHEY and CDR2 SVGAGI. CDR3 in amino acids: CASSTQGRGNTQYF.

The chain is built from TRBV6-6 and TRBJ2-7; TCRdb reports TRBD1, a call that lacks DNA to check it against. The CDR3 consists of 14 residues. Germline-derived CDR1 and CDR2 are MNHNY and SVGAGI (reference sequence). CDR3 sequence: CASRAGTGPHEQYF.

The chain joins TRBV6-5 to TRBJ2-1. The CDR3 is 15 amino acids. CDR1 and CDR2 (germline): MNHEY, SVGAGI. The CDR3 region is CASSYSFISYNEQFF.

The chain combines TRBV15 with TRBJ1-1. The CDR3 is 17 amino acids. The germline CDR1 and CDR2 sequences are LNHNV and YYDKDF (reference sequence). CDR3 sequence reads: CATSRDLDAKPFTEAFF.

The V and J genes are TRBV29-1 and TRBJ2-7. CDR1 and CDR2 from the germline V gene are SQVTM and ANQGSEA. CDR3 size: 12 residues. The CDR3 protein is CSIEGKSYEQYF.

This chain joins TRBV14 and TRBJ1-1; the TRBD1 assignment by TCRdb is unverifiable without DNA. Germline CDR1 is SGHDN and CDR2 is FVKESK. The CDR3 is 16 amino acids. This CDR3 reads CASKLPGKLKDTEAFF.

The chain employs TRBV21-1 and TRBJ1-5; TCRdb returns TRBD1, unconfirmable since there is no DNA. TRBV21-1 has pseudogene status. The CDR3 totals 16 residues. The CDR3 here is CASSKWLGGANQPQHF.

This chain uses TRBV27 with TRBJ2-5; TCRdb's D call of TRBD1 is untestable without DNA. This CDR3 comprises 13 residues. Germline CDR1 MNHEY, CDR2 SMNVEV (reference sequence). The CDR3 protein is CASSLGGSETQYF.

The V gene is TRBV7-9, the J gene TRBJ2-5. CDR1 is SEHNR, CDR2 FQNEAQ, per germline (reference sequence). The CDR3 sequence is 14 residues long. The CDR3 spells CASSLGPARGTQYF.